The entry below gives a single T cell receptor beta chain sequence along with its context. This sample holds PBMCs from approximately 10 ml fresh peripheral blood. These data originate in a study of T cells in Graves' hyperthyroidism and ophthalmopathy. Amplification yielded TCR beta CDR3 regions, with RNA transcripts as the source. First-round RT-PCR targeting the TCR CDR3 was performed with the HTBI primer set. MiXCR, applied by TCRdb to the multiplex PCR reads, yields one record per CDR3 protein. Of 540,000 or so distinct CDR3 sequences in the sample, approximately 14% were seen once. Germline CDR1 SGHVS, CDR2 FQNEAQ. The CDR3 is 16 amino acids. V was pared by 5 bases and J by 12 bases, with 18 bases of the junction left unmatched.

The sample was blood. The J gene is TRBJ2-1, the V gene TRBV7-8, with 8 bases fitting TRBD2. This TCR came from a woman in her 30s with Graves' hyperthyroidism. The CDR3 DNA sequence: TGTGCCAGCAGCCTCGCCGGGACTAGTGGGCGTGGGTGGCAGTTCTTC. This encodes CASSLAGTSGRGWQFF.